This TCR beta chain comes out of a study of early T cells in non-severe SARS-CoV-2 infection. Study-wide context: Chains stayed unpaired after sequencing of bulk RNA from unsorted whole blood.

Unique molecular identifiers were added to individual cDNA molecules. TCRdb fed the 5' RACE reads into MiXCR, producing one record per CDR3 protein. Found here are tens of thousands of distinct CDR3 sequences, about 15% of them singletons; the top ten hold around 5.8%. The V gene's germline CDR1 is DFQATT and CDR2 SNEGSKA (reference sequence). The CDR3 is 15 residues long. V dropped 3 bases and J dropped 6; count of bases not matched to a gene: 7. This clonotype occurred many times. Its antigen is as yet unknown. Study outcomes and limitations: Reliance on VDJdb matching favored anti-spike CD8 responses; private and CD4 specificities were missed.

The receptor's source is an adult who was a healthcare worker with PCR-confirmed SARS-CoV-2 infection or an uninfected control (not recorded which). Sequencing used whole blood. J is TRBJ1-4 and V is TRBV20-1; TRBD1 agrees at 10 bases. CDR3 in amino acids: CSASESGTGDEKLFF. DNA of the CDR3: TGCAGTGCTAGCGAATCCGGGACAGGGGATGAAAAACTGTTTTTT.